This section outlines one T cell receptor (beta chain) sequence together with its context. This clone has a count of ten or more. Its antigen remains undetermined. The read stops 3 residues short of the end of the CDR3; the missing end is completed from the germline J gene. This sample was taken from a study of T cell clonality in common variable immunodeficiency (dated by TCRdb to between 2014 and 2017). CDR1 and CDR2 are drawn from the germline V gene: MNHNS, SASEGT. V has 4 bases trimmed and J has 8 bases trimmed; junction bases matching no gene number 4. The CDR3 runs 13 residues from the cysteine to the phenylalanine. The DNA shown is the part of the CDR3 that was read: 30 bases, in frame from base 1. For sequencing input, CVID and control samples contributed equivalent amounts of genomic DNA. For every sample, a 60 bp segment covering the rearranged TCRbeta CDR3 region was amplified and then sequenced. TCRbeta amplification used the immunoSEQ assay, a bias-corrected multiplex PCR with high-throughput sequencing. For the original study's pipeline: Every unique nucleotide sequence counted as a clone and was annotated with V, D and J genes, copy number and frequency. Sequences were labeled productive if in frame, and non-productive if out of frame or containing stop codons. As previously described, clonality was computed from Shannon's entropy. The predicted amino acid sequences of productive clones were used to derive mean CDR3 Kyte-Doolittle hydropathy. Scaled V gene usage was hierarchically clustered using Manhattan distance and complete linkage with the R hclust function. Clone sharing by CDR3 amino acid sequence was assessed by resampling 12 repertoires per group over 100 rounds. The repertoires were searched for about 70 published EBV-specific TCRbeta sequences and nearly 250 published CMV-specific TCRbeta sequences. A couple of CVID samples that yielded fewer than 10,000 sequences were excluded from the analysis, so 40 to 50 CVID repertoires were retained. TCRdb limited this immuneACCESS table to in-frame rearrangements with V and J called. A share of clones is missing; checked studies link under half to unresolved V genes, and the rest is unexplained. For V, J and clone size, that table is used; D and trimming come from the DNA. The sample has tens of thousands of clones on record, with no singletons. The top ten clones comprise about 13% of the sample.

Both CVID patients and healthy controls were predominantly of Caucasian heritage. From each donor, about 5 to 8 ml of heparinized peripheral whole blood was collected. Genomic DNA from adults with common variable immune deficiency (CVID) and from healthy adult controls was the source for sequencing TCRbeta CDR3 repertoires. A total of some 22 healthy adult volunteers (12 female and roughly ten male; age range about 20 to 70 years, mean age about 34) were included in the control group. Diluted blood was density-centrifuged over Hypaque 1077 or Ficoll-Paque to isolate peripheral blood mononuclear cells. Genomic DNA was extracted from unsorted mononuclear cells by Qiagen column purification or by a centrifugation-based method. What the study reported, not specific to this receptor: CVID subjects shared fewer TCRbeta clones with each other than healthy controls did (p < 0.0001). CVID TCRbeta sequences were reported to have fewer deletions and N-nucleotide insertions and to lack highly modified clones with 13 or more V deletions. Patient heterogeneity within the CVID cohort put limits on correlating repertoire features with clinical complications. It was noted by the authors that sequencing of the repertoires of T cell subpopulations would be needed to clarify the cause of the increased clonality in CVID. Despite equal DNA input, controls averaged approximately 88,000 unique sequences per sample versus about 32,000 in CVID samples. Increased TCRbeta clonality was found in CVID subjects compared with healthy controls (t-test p = 0.018), with the increase being most characteristic of about a third of subjects.

Recombination linked TRBV6-1 to TRBJ2-1, and 8 junctional nucleotides match TRBD1. The sequenced sample consisted of peripheral blood mononuclear cells. This TCR derives from a person aged 18-70 years in good health. The covered CDR3 bases are TGTGCCAGCAGTGGGGACAGGAGGGATGAG. It translates to CASSGDRRDE. From start to end, the CDR3 is CASSGDRRDEQFF.